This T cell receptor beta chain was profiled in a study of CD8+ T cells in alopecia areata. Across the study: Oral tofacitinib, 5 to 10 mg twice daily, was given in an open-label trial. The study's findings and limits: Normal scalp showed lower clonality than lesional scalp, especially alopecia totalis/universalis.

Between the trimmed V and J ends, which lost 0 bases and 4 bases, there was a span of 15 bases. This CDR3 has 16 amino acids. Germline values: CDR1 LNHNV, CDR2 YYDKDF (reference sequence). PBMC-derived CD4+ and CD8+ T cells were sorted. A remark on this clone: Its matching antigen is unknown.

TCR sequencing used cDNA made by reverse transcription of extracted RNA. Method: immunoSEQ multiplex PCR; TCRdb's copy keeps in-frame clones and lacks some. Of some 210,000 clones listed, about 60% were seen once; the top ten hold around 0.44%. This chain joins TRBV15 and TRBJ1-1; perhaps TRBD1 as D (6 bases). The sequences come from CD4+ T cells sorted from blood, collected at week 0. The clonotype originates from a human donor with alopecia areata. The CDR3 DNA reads TGTGCCACCAGCAGAGATCTGGGGGCGCGCGGCACTGAAGCTTTCTTT. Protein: CATSRDLGARGTEAFF. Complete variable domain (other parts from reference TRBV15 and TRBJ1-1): DAMVIQNPRYQVTQFGKPVTLSCSQTLNHNVMYWYQQKSSQAPKLLFHYYDKDFNNEADTPDNFQSRRPNTSFCFLDIRSPGLGDTAMYLCATSRDLGARGTEAFFGQGTRLTVV.